Sequencing of this TCR beta chain was carried out in a study of blood T cell repertoires in COVID-19. As for the study in general: The analysed material was cDNA or gDNA that came from T cells, B-cell-depleted T cells, or PBMCs.

The CDR3 covers 14 residues. Germline loops: CDR1 SGHNT, CDR2 YYREEE (reference sequence). V was clipped by 2 bases and J by 4 bases; unmatched bases: 5. Recovered Cohort 3 donors showed two negative PCRs, clearance, or symptom resolution. The protocol was immunoSEQ multiplex PCR, while the TCRdb copy is restricted to in-frame clones and leaves out a portion. The profile shows 250,000 to 300,000 clones, around 90% of them singletons. The TCR sequence derives from a woman aged 25 to 45 who had recovered from COVID-19. The gene calls are TRBV5-4 and TRBJ1-2, with 7 bases matching TRBD1. The sample taken for sequencing was PBMCs or T cells enriched from blood (not recorded which). The CDR3 coding sequence is TGTGCCAGCAGCTTACCGGGACAGCTCTATGGCTACACCTTC. It translates to CASSLPGQLYGYTF.